This TCR beta chain was recorded in a study of cytomegalovirus exposure and HLA in healthy donors. V shed 1 base, J shed 6 bases, and the junction held 10 bases outside the gene matches. The CDR3 consists of 16 residues. CDR1 SQVTM and CDR2 ANQGSEA come from the germline V gene. PCR amplification relied on 60 Vbeta primers (plus 13 Jbeta primers). Libraries were prepared by immunoSEQ multiplex PCR; TCRdb keeps only in-frame clonotypes and omits some of them. The sample contains under 200,000 clones, approximately 71% of which appear only once. This receptor was taken from a woman aged 18-29 years in good health and CMV-seropositive. Sequences were obtained from PBMCs. V is TRBV29-1 and J is TRBJ2-1; 9 nucleotides match TRBD1. The CDR3 loop reads CSVEGSMGQGLNEQFF. Here the CDR3 DNA reads TGCAGCGTTGAAGGTTCCATGGGACAGGGTCTCAATGAGCAGTTCTTC.